The 12 T cell receptor beta chains reported below all come from one sample, sequenced in a study of human T cells and chemical hapten exposure. Unfractionated whole blood served as the source for total RNA extraction. Unique molecular identifiers were affixed to discrete cDNA molecules within the library. In TCRdb, the reads were re-called with MiXCR into one record per CDR3 protein. The sample shows about 120,000 distinct CDR3 sequences, 8.5% of them seen only once. Sequenced: whole blood. Source of these receptors: a human donor in good health. Some clones in this sample may be carry-over from other donors' samples.

This clonotype was seen at least ten times. V usage is TRBV6-5 and J usage is TRBJ1-1, with a weak D call TRBD1 (5 bases). CDR1 is MNHEY and CDR2 is SVGAGI in the germline V gene. V was clipped by 6 bases and J by 4 bases, with 18 bases between them. CDR3 size: 15 residues. CDR3 in DNA: TGTGCCAGCAGCGACCGGGACCCCAAAACCACTGAAGCTTTCTTT. Protein product: CASSDRDPKTTEAFF.

This rearrangement joins TRBV4-3 to TRBJ2-7, with a weak D call TRBD2 (5 bases). This CDR3 has 15 amino acids. Germline V gives CDR1 LGHNA, CDR2 YSLEER. Trimming shortened V by 1 base and J by 0 bases, and 10 bases separated the two germline ends. For the CDR3, the DNA is TGCGCCAGCAGCCAAGTTTTAGGGAGCTCCTACGAGCAGTACTTC. Translating gives CASSQVLGSSYEQYF.

The chain is built from TRBV5-1 and TRBJ2-7; TRBD2 is a possible D gene (5 bases). CDR1 is SGHRS and CDR2 is YFSETQ in the germline V gene. V lost 4 bases to trimming and J lost 2 bases, with 10 bases between them. CDR3 length: 13 amino acids. CDR3 in amino acids: CASSIGIPYEQYF. CDR3 DNA: TGCGCCAGCAGCATCGGGATCCCCTACGAGCAGTACTTC.

This clonotype showed up many times. This sequence joins TRBV5-5 and TRBJ1-5; TRBD1 is a possible D gene (6 bases). V lost 4 bases, J lost 3 bases, and 11 bases lay in between. The CDR3 is made up of 14 amino acids. Germline values: CDR1 SGHKS, CDR2 YYEKEE (reference sequence). The CDR3, as DNA: TGTGCCAGCAGCCTGGACAGTTTCAATCAGCCCCAGCATTTT. Encoded protein: CASSLDSFNQPQHF.

In its sample, this clonotype was seen a few times. CDR3 amino acids: CAISVEGARADTQYF. The CDR3, as DNA: TGTGCCATCAGTGTTGAGGGGGCGCGGGCAGATACGCAGTATTTT. This chain links TRBV10-3 with TRBJ2-3, with 7 bases fitting TRBD1. Germline V lookup: CDR1 ENHRY, CDR2 SYGVKD. The CDR3 length is 15 residues. V trimming: 4 bases; J trimming: 4 bases; junction bases outside the gene matches: 8.

The chain uses TRBV6-2 or TRBV6-3 and TRBJ1-2; no firm D call. Trimming pared 9 bases from V and 1 base from J, leaving 12 bases between. The germline V gene has CDR1 MNHEY and CDR2 SVGEGT. The CDR3 is 13 residues long. The CDR3 bases are TGTGCCAGTCGCGCCTACAGTAACTATGGCTACACCTTC. Protein sequence: CASRAYSNYGYTF.

This clonotype has a count of ten or more. The chain carries TRBV5-4 and TRBJ1-5, with D possibly matching TRBD1 (5 bases). V was trimmed by 4 bases and J by 5 bases, leaving 13 bases between them. Germline values: CDR1 SGHNT, CDR2 YYREEE (reference sequence). The CDR3 is made up of 14 amino acids. CDR3 loop: CASSPGPLDQPQHF. CDR3 sequence (DNA): TGTGCCAGCAGCCCGGGACCGCTAGATCAGCCCCAGCATTTT.

This clonotype was seen a handful of times. This CDR3 is CASSFVGRTDTQYF. In DNA, the CDR3 is TGTGCCAGCAGTTTTGTAGGGCGAACAGATACGCAGTATTTT. The chain joins TRBV27 to TRBJ2-3; D call uncertain. Germline assignment: CDR1 MNHEY and CDR2 SMNVEV (reference sequence). V dropped 3 bases and J dropped 3 bases, with 10 bases sitting between them. This CDR3 has 14 residues.

This clonotype came up many times. V gene TRBV29-1 combines with J gene TRBJ1-1; D may be TRBD1 (6 bases). The CDR3 is 14 residues long. With 7 bases removed from V and 0 bases from J, the gap between germline ends came to 15 bases. CDR1 and CDR2 (germline): SQVTM, ANQGSEA. CDR3 loop: CSAGVAAMNTEAFF. The CDR3 DNA reads as TGCAGCGCAGGGGTGGCGGCGATGAACACTGAAGCTTTCTTT. Drawing the rest from reference TRBV29-1 and TRBJ1-1, the complete variable domain is SAVISQKPSRDICQRGTSLTIQCQVDSQVTMMFWYRQQPGQSLTLIATANQGSEATYESGFVIDKFPISRPNLTFSTLTVSNMSPEDSSIYLCSAGVAAMNTEAFFGQGTRLTVV.

This clonotype was counted between two and nine times. This chain uses TRBV29-1 with TRBJ2-1; a possible D gene is TRBD2 (5 bases). Trimming cost V 6 bases and J 2 bases, with 8 bases left between them. CDR3 size: 12 residues. Germline V lookup: CDR1 SQVTM, CDR2 ANQGSEA. The CDR3 sequence: CSVAGTYNEQFF. The DNA of the CDR3 is TGCAGCGTAGCCGGGACCTACAATGAGCAGTTCTTC.

This clonotype was observed at least ten times. The J gene is TRBJ2-5, the V gene TRBV6-6; D unresolved. Germline CDR1 is MNHNY and CDR2 is SVGAGI (reference sequence). The CDR3 totals 15 residues. The V gene lost 0 bases and the J gene lost 7 bases, with 15 bases spanning the gap. The CDR3 is CASSYSTGAGPTQYF. In DNA form, the CDR3 reads TGTGCCAGCAGTTACTCGACGGGCGCCGGTCCGACCCAGTACTTC.

This clonotype was counted between two and nine times. The chain has TRBV7-9 and TRBJ2-7, with D possibly TRBD1 on 6 matching bases. The CDR3 is 15 residues long. Germline lookup yields CDR1 SEHNR and CDR2 FQNEAQ (reference sequence). The V end lost 3 bases, the J end lost 3 bases, and 15 bases lay between the germline ends. This CDR3 reads CASSFPEDRFYEQYF. The CDR3, as DNA: TGTGCCAGCAGCTTCCCCGAAGACAGGTTCTACGAGCAGTACTTC.